The clone carrying this T cell receptor beta chain was recorded only once. The source of the sample is a study of T-cell reconstitution after alpha-beta-depleted transplantation in children. V was cut by 1 base and J by 5 bases, with 12 bases left in between. Germline CDR1 reads MNHEY; CDR2 reads SVGEGT. This CDR3 contains 16 residues. TCRbeta library preparation incorporated unique molecular identifiers. One entry per CDR3 protein results from TCRdb running MiXCR on the PCR reads. This table has about 500,000 distinct CDR3 sequences, about 33% appearing once. This TCR was sampled from a human donor who donated a stem cell graft to a child with aplastic anemia. Sample: PBMCs from the stem cell graft donor, taken from the stem cell graft. The rearrangement links TRBV6-2 or TRBV6-3 to TRBJ1-6; possibly TRBD1 for D (5 bases). CDR3 residues: CASSYLSREDNSPLHF. CDR3 in DNA: TGTGCCAGCAGTTACTTATCCAGGGAAGATAATTCACCCCTCCACTTT.